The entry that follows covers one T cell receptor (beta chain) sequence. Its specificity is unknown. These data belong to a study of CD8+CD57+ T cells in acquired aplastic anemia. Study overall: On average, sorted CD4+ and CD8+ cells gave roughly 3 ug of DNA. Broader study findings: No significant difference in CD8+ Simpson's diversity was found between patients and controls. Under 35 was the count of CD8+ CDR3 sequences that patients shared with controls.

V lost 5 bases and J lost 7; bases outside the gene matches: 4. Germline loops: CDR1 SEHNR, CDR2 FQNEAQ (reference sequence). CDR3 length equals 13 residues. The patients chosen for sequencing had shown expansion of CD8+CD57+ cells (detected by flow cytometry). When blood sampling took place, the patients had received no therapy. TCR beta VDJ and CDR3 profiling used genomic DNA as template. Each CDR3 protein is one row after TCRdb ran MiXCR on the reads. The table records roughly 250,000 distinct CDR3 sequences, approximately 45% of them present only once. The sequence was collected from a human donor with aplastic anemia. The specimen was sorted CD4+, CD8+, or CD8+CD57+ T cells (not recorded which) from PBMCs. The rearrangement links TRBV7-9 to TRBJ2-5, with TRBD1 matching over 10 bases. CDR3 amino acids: CASSPGQGVTQYF. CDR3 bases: TGTGCCAGCAGCCCCGGACAGGGGGTGACCCAGTACTTC.